This T cell receptor beta chain was profiled in a study of T cells after yellow fever vaccination. General study results and limits: Clones from primary vaccination mostly reappeared after the booster (96% CD4, over 85% CD8). The study found a weaker secondary response that peaked faster, day 5 versus 15. Almost all vaccine-responding clonotypes escaped detection in sorted memory subsets on day 0.

MiXCR, applied by TCRdb to the 5' RACE reads, yields one record per CDR3 protein. The data hold about 22,000 distinct CDR3 sequences, with 4% to 6% observed a single time. CDR3 size: 18 residues. Germline V gene sequence: CDR1 SGHRS, CDR2 YFSETQ. The V segment lost 7 bases and the J segment 5 bases; nucleotides outside the gene matches: 20. This clonotype was seen only once. This may be a read error: a much more frequent sequence differs by one nucleotide. This chain links TRBV5-1 with TRBJ2-1; 8 nucleotides match TRBD1. This sample comprised PBMCs, either bulk or a sorted T-cell subset (CD4+, CD8+, memory, or dextramer-sorted; not recorded which), obtained more than 35 days after the first yellow fever vaccination. The TCR comes from a man younger than 30 who received the YFV17D yellow fever vaccine. The CDR3 region is CASSPEASPGQVNNEQFF. CDR3 DNA sequence: TGCGCCAGCTCCCCCGAGGCATCCCCGGGACAGGTGAACAATGAGCAGTTCTTC. The full variable domain, with the rest looked up from reference TRBV5-1 and TRBJ2-1, is KAGVTQTPRYLIKTRGQQVTLSCSPISGHRSVSWYQQTPGQGLQFLFEYFSETQRNKGNFPGRFSGRQFSNSRSEMNVSTLELGDSALYLCASSPEASPGQVNNEQFFGPGTRLTVL.